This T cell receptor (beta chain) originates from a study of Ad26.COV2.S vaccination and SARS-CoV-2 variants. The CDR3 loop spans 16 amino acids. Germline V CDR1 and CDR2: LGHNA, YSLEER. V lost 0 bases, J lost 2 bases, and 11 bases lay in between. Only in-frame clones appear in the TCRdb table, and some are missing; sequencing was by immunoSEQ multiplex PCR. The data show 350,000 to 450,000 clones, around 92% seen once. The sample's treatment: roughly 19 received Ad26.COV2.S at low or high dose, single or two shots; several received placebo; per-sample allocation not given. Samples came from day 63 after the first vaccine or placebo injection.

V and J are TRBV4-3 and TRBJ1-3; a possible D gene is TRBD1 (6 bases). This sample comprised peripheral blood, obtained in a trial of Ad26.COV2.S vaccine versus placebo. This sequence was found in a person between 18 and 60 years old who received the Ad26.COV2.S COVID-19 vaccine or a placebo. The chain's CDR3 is CASSQDEGGPGNTIYF. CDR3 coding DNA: TGCGCCAGCAGCCAAGATGAGGGGGGTCCTGGAAACACCATATATTTT.